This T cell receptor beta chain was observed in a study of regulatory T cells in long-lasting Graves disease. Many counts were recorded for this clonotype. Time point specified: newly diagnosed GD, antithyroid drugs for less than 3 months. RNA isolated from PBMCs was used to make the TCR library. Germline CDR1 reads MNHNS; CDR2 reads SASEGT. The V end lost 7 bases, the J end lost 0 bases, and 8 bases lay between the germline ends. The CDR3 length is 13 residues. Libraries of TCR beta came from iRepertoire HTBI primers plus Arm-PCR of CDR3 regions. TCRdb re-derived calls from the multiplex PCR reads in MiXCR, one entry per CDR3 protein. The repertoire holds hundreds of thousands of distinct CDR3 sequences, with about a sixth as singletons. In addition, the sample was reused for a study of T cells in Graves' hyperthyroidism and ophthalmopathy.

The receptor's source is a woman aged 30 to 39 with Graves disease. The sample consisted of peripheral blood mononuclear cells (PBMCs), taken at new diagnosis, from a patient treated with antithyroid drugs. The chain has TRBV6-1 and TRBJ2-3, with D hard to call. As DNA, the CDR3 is TGTGCCAGCACCTACAGAAGCACAGATACGCAGTATTTT. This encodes CASTYRSTDTQYF.